A single sample gave rise to the 27 T cell receptor beta chains below, sequenced in a study of cytomegalovirus exposure and HLA in healthy donors. The PCR employed 60 Vbeta primers together with 13 Jbeta primers. Data came from immunoSEQ multiplex PCR; TCRdb stores just in-frame clones and leaves some out. The sample shows around 110,000 clones, roughly 73% of them seen only once. Sequencing input: PBMCs. Every receptor here comes from a man aged 25-45 years in good health and CMV-seronegative.

The chain joins TRBV2 to TRBJ2-3, with 11 bases lining up with TRBD2. After removal of 4 bases from V and 4 bases from J, the junction contained 7 bases not matched to a gene. Germline V CDR1 and CDR2: SNHLY, FYNNEI. The CDR3 is made up of 16 amino acids. CDR3 region: CASSGRVSGGADTQYF. In nucleotides, the CDR3 is TGTGCCAGCAGTGGACGGGTTAGCGGGGGGGCAGATACGCAGTATTTT.

V and J are TRBV28 and TRBJ2-7; maybe TRBD2 (6 bases). The CDR3 spans 17 residues. V was trimmed by 3 bases and J by 2 bases, leaving 20 bases between them. Germline V gene sequence: CDR1 MDHEN, CDR2 SYDVKM. CDR3 sequence (DNA): TGTGCCAGCAGTTTCCTTCCTGGTACGGGGGATCCCTACGAGCAGTACTTC. The encoded protein is CASSFLPGTGDPYEQYF.

There are a few counts of this clone. CDR3 in amino acids: CASSGGGSQGYTF. CDR3 nucleotide sequence: TGTGCCAGCAGCGGAGGAGGGTCTCAGGGCTACACCTTC. The rearrangement joins TRBV9 to TRBJ1-2; D uncertain. From germline, CDR1 is SGDLS and CDR2 YYNGEE. V was trimmed by 3 bases and J by 8 bases, leaving 14 bases between them. The CDR3 covers 13 residues.

This clone was counted between two and nine times. The chain recombines TRBV6-1 with TRBJ2-1, with 12 bases fitting TRBD2. With V trimmed by 0 bases and J by 5 bases, 8 bases remained unmatched. Germline CDR1 MNHNS, CDR2 SASEGT. The CDR3 has 18 amino acids. CDR3 in amino acids: CASSEAPTSGRGNNEQFF. CDR3 DNA: TGTGCCAGCAGTGAAGCTCCGACTAGCGGGAGAGGTAACAATGAGCAGTTCTTC.

CDR3 bases: TGTGCCAGCAGGAAAACCCCGACAGGGGGGAACGAGCAGTACTTC. It encodes CASRKTPTGGNEQYF. J is TRBJ2-5 and V is TRBV2; 9 bases match TRBD1. The J call may not be correct, given that the DNA end is closer to TRBJ2-7. The CDR3 loop spans 15 amino acids. The V gene's germline CDR1 is SNHLY and CDR2 FYNNEI.

The chain carries TRBV7-9 and TRBJ1-2; 8 bases are shared with TRBD1. Germline V lookup: CDR1 SEHNR, CDR2 FQNEAQ (reference sequence). J lost 2 bases, V lost 4 bases, and 6 bases had no gene match. The CDR3 extends over 15 amino acids. CDR3 protein: CASSSPGTGNYGYTF. The CDR3 coding sequence is TGTGCCAGCAGCTCCCCCGGGACAGGCAACTATGGCTACACCTTC.

This clone was seen more than once but under ten times. This chain links TRBV5-1 with TRBJ1-1; D ambiguous. The CDR3 length is 14 residues. V was pared by 1 base and J by 5 bases, with 12 bases between. Germline V lookup: CDR1 SGHRS, CDR2 YFSETQ. CDR3 coding DNA: TGCGCCAGCAGCTTGCGGTTCAGCGAAACTGAAGCTTTCTTT. This codes for CASSLRFSETEAFF.

This rearrangement joins TRBV4-1 to TRBJ2-3, with 9 bases fitting TRBD1. This CDR3 has 16 residues. V trimming: 1 base; J trimming: 2 bases; junction bases outside the gene matches: 4. In germline, CDR1 is MGHRA, CDR2 YSYEKL. CDR3 sequence: CASSQATGGLTDTQYF. In nucleotides, the CDR3 is TGCGCCAGCAGCCAAGCCACAGGGGGCCTCACAGATACGCAGTATTTT.

CDR3 bases: TGTGCCAGCACCAGGACAGGAAACACCGGGGAGCTGTTTTTT. Translation: CASTRTGNTGELFF. This chain connects TRBV2 to TRBJ2-2; 7 nucleotides align to TRBD1. CDR1 is SNHLY and CDR2 is FYNNEI in the germline V gene. Germline trimming cut 7 bases from V and 2 bases from J; bases unmatched to any gene: 4. The CDR3 is 14 residues long.

The chain couples TRBV6-5 to TRBJ1-4, with D maybe TRBD1 (5 bases). Germline V lookup: CDR1 MNHEY, CDR2 SVGAGI. The V end was cut by 2 bases, the J end by 8 bases, with 12 bases between. This CDR3 has 14 amino acids. The CDR3 protein is CASSYRRGGEKLFF. The CDR3, as DNA: TGTGCCAGCAGTTACCGCCGGGGGGGGGAAAAACTGTTTTTT.

This clone has only one observation. The J gene is TRBJ2-7, the V gene TRBV14; TRBD2 might be the D (6 bases). With 1 base removed from V and 4 bases from J, the gap between germline ends came to 14 bases. From germline, CDR1 is SGHDN and CDR2 FVKESK. The CDR3 covers 15 residues. The CDR3 loop reads CASSQVFGRGYEQYF. In nucleotides, the CDR3 is TGTGCCAGCAGCCAAGTCTTCGGGAGAGGGTACGAGCAGTACTTC.

This chain joins TRBV29-1 and TRBJ1-3; D gene unclear. The CDR3 is made up of 14 amino acids. Trimming cost V 0 bases and J 0 bases, with 6 bases left between them. CDR1 is SQVTM and CDR2 is ANQGSEA in the germline V gene. CDR3 sequence: CSVEDQNSGNTIYF. Written as DNA, the CDR3 is TGCAGCGTTGAAGATCAAAACTCTGGAAACACCATATATTTT.

V is TRBV19 and J is TRBJ2-6; D possibly corresponds to TRBD2 (7 bases). Trimming shortened V by 6 bases and J by 2 bases, and 11 bases separated the two germline ends. This CDR3 region has 15 residues. Germline V gives CDR1 LNHDA, CDR2 SQIVND (reference sequence). CDR3 amino acids: CASRWGGAGANVLTF. CDR3 nucleotide sequence: TGTGCCAGTAGGTGGGGGGGCGCTGGGGCCAACGTCCTGACTTTC.

The chain carries TRBV2 and TRBJ1-4; D perhaps matches TRBD1 (6 bases). The germline V and J ends were trimmed by 8 bases and 3 bases, with 7 bases remaining between them. The CDR3 is 12 residues long. In germline, CDR1 is SNHLY, CDR2 FYNNEI. The CDR3 loop is CASAGANEKLFF. CDR3 coding DNA: TGTGCCAGCGCAGGGGCTAATGAAAAACTGTTTTTT. The full variable domain, rest sourced from reference TRBV2 and TRBJ1-4, is EPEVTQTPSHQVTQMGQEVILRCVPISNHLYFYWYRQILGQKVEFLVSFYNNEISEKSEIFDDQFSVERPDGSNFTLKIRSTKLEDSAMYFCASAGANEKLFFGSGTQLSVL.

This clone was found a few times. This chain links TRBV4-1 with TRBJ2-2; 13 bases agree with TRBD2. The CDR3 contains 16 residues. V gave up 4 bases and J gave up 6 bases; unmatched junction bases: 5. In germline, CDR1 is MGHRA, CDR2 YSYEKL. The CDR3 DNA sequence: TGCGCCAGCAGCCCTCACGGACTAGCGGGGGCCGGGGAGCTGTTTTTT. Amino acid sequence: CASSPHGLAGAGELFF.

The rearrangement joins TRBV20-1 to TRBJ2-3, with D perhaps TRBD1 (5 bases). Per the germline V gene, CDR1 is DFQATT and CDR2 is SNEGSKA (reference sequence). V dropped 7 bases and J dropped 3 bases, with 8 bases sitting between them. The CDR3 consists of 11 residues. The CDR3 loop is CSGSGTDTQYF. CDR3 nucleotide sequence: TGCAGTGGTTCAGGGACAGATACGCAGTATTTT.

The chain links TRBV9 to TRBJ1-3, with TRBD1 identical over 7 bases. This CDR3 region has 14 residues. V gave up 3 bases and J gave up 2 bases; unmatched junction bases: 2. Per the germline V gene, CDR1 is SGDLS and CDR2 is YYNGEE. The CDR3 DNA follows: TGTGCCAGCAGCGAACAGGGGACTGGAAACACCATATATTTT. Protein sequence: CASSEQGTGNTIYF.

The rearrangement links TRBV5-4 to TRBJ1-4, with D unclear. The CDR3 is 15 residues long. Germline CDR1 and CDR2: SGHNT and YYREEE (reference sequence). Trimming removed 1 base at V and 5 bases at J, with 12 bases between. The CDR3: CASSLSRGGNEKLFF. The CDR3 bases are TGTGCCAGCAGCTTGAGCAGAGGCGGGAATGAAAAACTGTTTTTT.

The V and J genes are TRBV6-6 and TRBJ2-1; 9 bases align to TRBD1. Germline V gene lookup returns CDR1 MNHNY and CDR2 SVGAGI (reference sequence). V gave up 2 bases and J gave up 14 bases; unmatched junction bases: 4. The CDR3 is 12 residues long. The CDR3 region is CASSYGTGWEFF. The CDR3, as DNA: TGTGCCAGCAGTTACGGGACAGGGTGGGAGTTCTTC.

The chain has TRBV28 and TRBJ2-7; the match to TRBD2 covers 8 bases. The CDR3 has 15 residues. With V trimmed by 2 bases and J by 0 bases, 3 bases remained unmatched. From germline, CDR1 is MDHEN and CDR2 SYDVKM. CDR3 loop: CASSLIGLASYEQYF. As DNA, the CDR3 is TGTGCCAGCAGTTTAATCGGACTAGCCTCCTACGAGCAGTACTTC.

There are many counts of this clone. CDR3 nucleotides: TGTGCCAGCACGAGGGACTACAACAATGAGCAGTTCTTC. This gives the protein CASTRDYNNEQFF. The V gene is TRBV9, the J gene TRBJ2-1; 7 nucleotides agree with TRBD2. The germline CDR1 and CDR2 sequences are SGDLS and YYNGEE. J gave up 5 bases and V 6 bases, and 5 bases lay outside the gene matches. The CDR3 consists of 13 residues. The complete variable domain, with remaining parts taken from reference TRBV9 and TRBJ2-1, reads DSGVTQTPKHLITATGQRVTLRCSPRSGDLSVYWYQQSLDQGLQFLIQYYNGEERAKGNILERFSAQQFPDLHSELNLSSLELGDSALYFCASTRDYNNEQFFGPGTRLTVL.

This clone was counted once. One junction end disagrees with the germline gene, perhaps due to a read error. The chain is built from TRBV5-6 and TRBJ1-2; TRBD1 is a possible D gene (6 bases). Germline V CDR1 and CDR2: SGHDT, YYEEEE. The CDR3 covers 13 residues. DNA of the CDR3: TGTGCCACCAGCCTTGGCAGGGGTTATGGCTACACCTTC. Residues: CATSLGRGYGYTF. Together with reference TRBV5-6 and TRBJ1-2, the CDR3 gives the full variable domain: DAGVTQSPTHLIKTRGQQVTLRCSPKSGHDTVSWYQQALGQGPQFIFQYYEEEERQRGNFPDRFSGHQFPNYSSELNVNALLLGDSALYLCATSLGRGYGYTFGSGTRLTVV.

Concerning this clone: A junction end diverges from the germline sequence, so it may reflect a read error. The J gene is TRBJ1-5, the V gene TRBV19; the D is unclear. CDR1 LNHDA and CDR2 SQIVND come from the germline V gene (reference sequence). The CDR3 loop spans 16 amino acids. Written as DNA, the CDR3 is TGTGCCAGTAGTGTAGAGTCGGGGTCCGGCAATCAGCCCCAGCATTTT. This encodes CASSVESGSGNQPQHF.

This chain connects TRBV5-8 to TRBJ1-5, with D maybe TRBD1 (5 bases). The V and J ends lost 3 bases and 3 bases respectively, with 16 bases between them. The CDR3 is 16 residues long. CDR1 and CDR2 (germline): SGHTS, YDEGEE. In nucleotides, the CDR3 is TGTGCCAGCAGCTCGGCTAGAGGGGACTACAATCAGCCCCAGCATTTT. This gives the protein CASSSARGDYNQPQHF.

This clone was counted a few times. CDR3 residues: CASSFSARSSSYNEQFF. The CDR3 coding sequence is TGTGCCAGCAGTTTCTCCGCCCGGAGTTCCTCCTACAATGAGCAGTTCTTC. V is TRBV27 and J is TRBJ2-1; D unclear. This CDR3 is built from 17 residues. V was shortened by 3 bases and J by 0 bases, with 15 bases between the two germline ends. The germline gives CDR1 MNHEY, CDR2 SMNVEV (reference sequence).

V gene TRBV7-9 combines with J gene TRBJ2-2, with D unresolved. The CDR3 is 13 amino acids. The V and J ends lost 3 bases and 7 bases respectively, with 9 bases between them. From germline, CDR1 is SEHNR and CDR2 FQNEAQ (reference sequence). CDR3 protein: CASSFRVRGELFF. CDR3 bases: TGTGCCAGCAGCTTCCGGGTTCGCGGGGAGCTGTTTTTT.

The V gene is TRBV5-6, the J gene TRBJ2-1, with D maybe TRBD1 (5 bases). The germline gives CDR1 SGHDT, CDR2 YYEEEE. V lost 9 bases, J lost 6 bases, and 16 bases lay in between. The CDR3 loop spans 13 amino acids. DNA for the CDR3: TGTGCCATCGACAGAGTTCGCATCAATGAGCAGTTCTTC. Residues: CAIDRVRINEQFF.